This T cell receptor (beta chain) was recovered during a study of blood T cell repertoires in COVID-19. Profiling relied on immunoSEQ multiplex PCR, and the TCRdb table lists in-frame clones only, not all of them. The profile shows about 140,000 clones, around 89% of them singletons. Unmatched junction bases numbered 2, after V lost 0 bases and J lost 3 bases. CDR3 length equals 15 residues. Germline V CDR1 and CDR2: SGHKS, YYEKEE (reference sequence). The TCR originated in a human donor with COVID-19, enrolled during active disease. The donor label of this sample is uncertain. The sample comprised peripheral blood. The chain employs TRBV5-5 and TRBJ2-5; 10 nucleotides agree with TRBD1. The CDR3 DNA sequence: TGTGCCAGCAGCTTGGTAGGGACAGGGGAAGAGACCCAGTACTTC. This encodes CASSLVGTGEETQYF.